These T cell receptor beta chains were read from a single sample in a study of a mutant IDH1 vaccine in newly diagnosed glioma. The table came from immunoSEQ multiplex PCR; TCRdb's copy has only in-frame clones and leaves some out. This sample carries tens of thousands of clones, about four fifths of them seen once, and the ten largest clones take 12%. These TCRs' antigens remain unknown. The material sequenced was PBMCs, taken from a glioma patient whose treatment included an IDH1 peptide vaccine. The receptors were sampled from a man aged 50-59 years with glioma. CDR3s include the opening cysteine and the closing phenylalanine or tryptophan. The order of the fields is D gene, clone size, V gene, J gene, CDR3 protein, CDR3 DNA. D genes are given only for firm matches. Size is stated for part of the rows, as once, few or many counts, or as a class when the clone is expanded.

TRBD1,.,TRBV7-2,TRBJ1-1,CASSLRQGLIGTEAFF,TGTGCCAGCAGCCTCCGACAGGGGTTAATTGGCACTGAAGCTTTCTTT
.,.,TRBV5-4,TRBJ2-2,CASSEIGGGELFF,TGTGCCAGCAGCGAAATAGGGGGCGGGGAGCTGTTTTTT
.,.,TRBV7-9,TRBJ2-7,CASSPTGAEQYF,TGTGCCAGCAGCCCGACGGGTGCTGAGCAGTACTTC
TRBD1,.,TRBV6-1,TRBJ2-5,CASSVNRGKETQYF,TGTGCCAGCAGTGTGAACAGGGGAAAAGAGACCCAGTACTTC
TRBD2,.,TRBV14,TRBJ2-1,CASSPAIRGGSFYNEQFF,TGTGCCAGCAGCCCCGCAATCCGTGGCGGGAGCTTCTACAATGAGCAGTTCTTC
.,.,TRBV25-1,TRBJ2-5,CASQTRGTGYF,TGTGCCAGCCAGACCCGGGGGACCGGATACTTC
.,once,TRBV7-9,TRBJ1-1,CASSPTRAGKDTEAFF,TGTGCCAGCAGCCCCACTAGGGCAGGGAAGGATACTGAAGCTTTCTTT
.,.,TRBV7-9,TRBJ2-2,CASSPGHLSTGELFF,TGTGCCAGCAGCCCCGGACATCTCAGCACCGGGGAGCTGTTTTTT
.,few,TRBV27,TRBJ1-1,CASSFGGVSEAFF,TGTGCCAGCAGTTTCGGGGGGGTCAGTGAAGCTTTCTTT
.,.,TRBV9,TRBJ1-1,CASSILDGETEAFF,TGTGCCAGCAGCATTCTGGACGGTGAGACTGAAGCTTTCTTT
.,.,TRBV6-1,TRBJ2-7,CASTPSGYEQYF,TGTGCCAGCACCCCATCGGGGTACGAGCAGTACTTC
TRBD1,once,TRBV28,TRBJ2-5,CASTSGGVMETQYF,TGTGCCAGCACCTCAGGGGGCGTCATGGAGACCCAGTACTTC
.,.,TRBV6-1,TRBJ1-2,CASSEYDRVGGYTF,TGTGCCAGCAGTGAATATGATAGGGTGGGTGGCTACACCTTC
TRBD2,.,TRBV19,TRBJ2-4,CATAGLAGGQGFIQYF,TGTGCCACCGCGGGACTAGCGGGAGGGCAGGGTTTCATTCAGTACTTC
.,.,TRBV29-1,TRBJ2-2,CSVAGGRAAGELFF,TGCAGCGTTGCAGGGGGGAGGGCGGCCGGGGAGCTGTTTTTT
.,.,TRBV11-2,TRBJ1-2,CASSIDIGYGYTF,TGTGCCAGCAGCATCGACATTGGCTATGGCTACACCTTC
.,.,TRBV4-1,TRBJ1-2,CASSQELSNYGYTF,TGCGCCAGCAGCCAAGAATTATCTAACTATGGCTACACCTTC
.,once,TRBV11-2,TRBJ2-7,CASSLGPGYEQYF,TGTGCCAGCAGCTTAGGTCCGGGATACGAGCAGTACTTC
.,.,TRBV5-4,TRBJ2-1,CASSASYNEQFF,TGTGCCAGCAGCGCTTCCTACAATGAGCAGTTCTTC
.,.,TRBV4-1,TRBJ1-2,CASSQVGVQVNTF,TGCGCCAGCAGCCAAGTGGGGGTCCAAGTTAATACCTTC
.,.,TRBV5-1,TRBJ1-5,CASSLGAANQPQHF,TGCGCCAGCAGCTTGGGGGCTGCCAATCAGCCCCAGCATTTT
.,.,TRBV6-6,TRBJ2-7,CASSYPDGDSYEQYF,TGTGCCAGCAGTTACCCGGACGGAGACTCCTACGAGCAGTACTTC
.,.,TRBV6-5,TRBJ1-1,CASSSGGTVNTEAFF,TGTGCCAGCAGTTCTGGGGGGACGGTGAACACTGAAGCTTTCTTT
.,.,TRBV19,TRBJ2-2,CASQLRGGTGELFF,TGTGCCAGTCAACTCAGGGGGGGCACCGGGGAGCTGTTTTTT
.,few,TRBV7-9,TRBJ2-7,CASSYGGSNRPYEQYF,TGTGCCAGCAGCTACGGAGGATCGAATCGACCCTACGAGCAGTACTTC
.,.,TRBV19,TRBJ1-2,CASSGGIYDGYTF,TGTGCCAGTAGTGGGGGTATTTACGATGGCTACACCTTC
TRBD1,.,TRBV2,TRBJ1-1,CASSWDSEFAEAFF,TGTGCCAGCAGCTGGGACAGTGAGTTTGCTGAAGCTTTCTTT
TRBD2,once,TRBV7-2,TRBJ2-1,CASRLAGGRDNEQFF,TGTGCCAGCAGGTTAGCGGGAGGGCGGGACAATGAGCAGTTCTTC
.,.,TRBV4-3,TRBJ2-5,CASSKNTGGSETQYF,TGCGCCAGCAGCAAAAATACTGGTGGGAGTGAGACCCAGTACTTC
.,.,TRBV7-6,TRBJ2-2,CASSSLQTGELFF,TGTGCCAGCAGCTCGCTACAGACCGGGGAGCTGTTTTTT
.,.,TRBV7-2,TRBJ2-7,CASSLGQHSYEQYF,TGTGCCAGCAGTCTCGGACAGCACTCCTACGAGCAGTACTTC
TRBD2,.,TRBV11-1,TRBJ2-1,CASSRSGGRSEQFF,TGTGCCAGCAGCCGTAGCGGGGGGCGGAGTGAGCAGTTCTTC
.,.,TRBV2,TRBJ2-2,CASSEWTADRELFF,TGTGCCAGCAGTGAGTGGACAGCGGACAGGGAGCTGTTTTTT
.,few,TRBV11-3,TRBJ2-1,CASSPGLNEQFF,TGTGCCAGCAGCCCCGGGCTCAATGAGCAGTTCTTC
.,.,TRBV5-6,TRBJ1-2,CASSGRSRYGYTF,TGTGCCAGCAGCGGTCGTTCTCGCTATGGCTACACCTTC
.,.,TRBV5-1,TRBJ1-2,CASSLGGDYGYTF,TGCGCCAGCAGCTTGGGGGGGGACTATGGCTACACCTTC
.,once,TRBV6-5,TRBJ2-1,CASSKGVVDNEQFF,TGTGCCAGCAGCAAGGGGGTTGTGGACAATGAGCAGTTCTTC
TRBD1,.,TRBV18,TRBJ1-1,CASSVEGTGNEAFF,TGTGCCAGCTCAGTGGAGGGGACAGGTAACGAAGCTTTCTTT
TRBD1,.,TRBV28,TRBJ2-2,CASRQGVTGELFF,TGTGCCAGCCGACAGGGGGTGACCGGGGAGCTGTTTTTT
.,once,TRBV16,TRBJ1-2,CASSQGPSRGHGYTF,TGTGCCAGCAGCCAGGGCCCTTCACGGGGCCATGGCTACACCTTC
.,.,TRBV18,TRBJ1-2,CASSPLTDQYGYTF,TGTGCCAGCTCACCATTAACAGACCAGTATGGCTACACCTTC
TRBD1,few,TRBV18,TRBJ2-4,CASSPNRGDIQYF,TGTGCCAGCTCTCCTAACAGGGGTGACATTCAGTACTTC
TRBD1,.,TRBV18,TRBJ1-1,CASSPNRGLDTEAFF,TGTGCCAGCTCACCGAACAGGGGGCTCGACACTGAAGCTTTCTTT
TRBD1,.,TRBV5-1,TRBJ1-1,CASSLVGTEFNTEAFF,TGCGCCAGCAGCTTGGTTGGGACAGAGTTTAACACTGAAGCTTTCTTT
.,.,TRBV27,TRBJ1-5,CASSLAGAGNQPQHF,TGTGCCAGCAGTTTGGCAGGGGCGGGCAATCAGCCCCAGCATTTT
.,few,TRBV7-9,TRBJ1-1,CASRGTGTEAFF,TGTGCCAGCAGAGGGACGGGCACTGAAGCTTTCTTT
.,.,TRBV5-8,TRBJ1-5,CASSFWTGNQPQHF,TGTGCCAGCAGCTTTTGGACAGGCAATCAGCCCCAGCATTTT
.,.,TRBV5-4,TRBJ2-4,CASSLNTTIQYF,TGTGCCAGCAGCTTGAATACCACTATTCAGTACTTC
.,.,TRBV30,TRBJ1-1,CAWFPFVSNTEAFF,TGTGCCTGGTTCCCTTTTGTTTCGAACACTGAAGCTTTCTTT
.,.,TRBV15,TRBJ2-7,CATSPRGASSYEQYF,TGTGCCACCAGCCCGAGGGGGGCAAGTTCCTACGAGCAGTACTTC